This TCR beta chain was sequenced for a study of ipilimumab plus nivolumab after autologous stem cell transplantation. Study at large: DLBCL patients had primary refractory or relapsed disease. Study-wide findings and caveats: Authors suggest TCR repertoire, Treg phenotype and gut microbiota support further study.

This CDR3 spans 16 amino acids. V was pared by 0 bases and J by 4 bases, with 13 bases between. From germline, CDR1 is LGHNA and CDR2 YNFKEQ. Dosing: nivolumab 3 mg/kg IV, weeks 1, 4, 7, 10, then every two weeks to week 26. This clone was recorded only once. The antigen is undetermined. Sequenced by immunoSEQ multiplex PCR; TCRdb stores in-frame clones only, minus some. The sample holds about 22,000 clones, approximately 73% seen once. The starting material was PBMCs, obtained in a trial of ipilimumab plus nivolumab as post-transplant consolidation. The source of this sequence is a male donor with diffuse large B-cell lymphoma. The gene calls are TRBV4-2 and TRBJ1-5; maybe TRBD1 (5 bases). The CDR3 loop reads CASSQEGQAYNQPQHF. The CDR3 DNA sequence: TGTGCCAGCAGCCAAGAGGGGCAGGCGTATAATCAGCCCCAGCATTTT.